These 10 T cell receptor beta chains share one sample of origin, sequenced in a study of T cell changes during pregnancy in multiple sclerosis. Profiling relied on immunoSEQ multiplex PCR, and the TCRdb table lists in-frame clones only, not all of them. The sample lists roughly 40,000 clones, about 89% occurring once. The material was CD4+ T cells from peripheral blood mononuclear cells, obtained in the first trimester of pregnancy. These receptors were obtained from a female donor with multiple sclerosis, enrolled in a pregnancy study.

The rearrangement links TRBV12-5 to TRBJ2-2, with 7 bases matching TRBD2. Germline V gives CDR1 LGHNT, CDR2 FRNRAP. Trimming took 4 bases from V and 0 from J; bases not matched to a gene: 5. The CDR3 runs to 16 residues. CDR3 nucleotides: TGTGCTAGTGGTTCCCTCAGCGGGACGAACACCGGGGAGCTGTTTTTT. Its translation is CASGSLSGTNTGELFF.

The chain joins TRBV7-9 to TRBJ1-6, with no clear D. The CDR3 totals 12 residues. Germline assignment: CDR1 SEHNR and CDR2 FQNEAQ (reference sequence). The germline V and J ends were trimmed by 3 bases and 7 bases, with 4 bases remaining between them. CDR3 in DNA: TGTGCCAGCAGCTTCCAGAATTCACCCCTCCACTTT. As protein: CASSFQNSPLHF.

CDR3 nucleotides: TGTGCCAGCGGAAGGAGGAACTATGGCTACACCTTC. It specifies CASGRRNYGYTF. This chain uses TRBV5-6 with TRBJ1-2; unclear D gene. The CDR3 spans 12 residues. Germline loops: CDR1 SGHDT, CDR2 YYEEEE. V was cut by 7 bases and J by 2 bases, with 9 bases left in between.

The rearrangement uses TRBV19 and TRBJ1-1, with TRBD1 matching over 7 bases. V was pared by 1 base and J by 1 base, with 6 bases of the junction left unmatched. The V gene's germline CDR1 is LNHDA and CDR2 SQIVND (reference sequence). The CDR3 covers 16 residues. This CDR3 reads CASSIGPGTANTEAFF. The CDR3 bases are TGTGCCAGTAGTATAGGGCCAGGGACAGCGAACACTGAAGCTTTCTTT.

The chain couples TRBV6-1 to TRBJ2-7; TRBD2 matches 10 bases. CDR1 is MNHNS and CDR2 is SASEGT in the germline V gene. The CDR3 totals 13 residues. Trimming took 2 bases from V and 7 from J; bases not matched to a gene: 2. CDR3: CASSEQREGEQYF. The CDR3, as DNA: TGTGCCAGCAGTGAACAGCGGGAGGGGGAGCAGTACTTC.

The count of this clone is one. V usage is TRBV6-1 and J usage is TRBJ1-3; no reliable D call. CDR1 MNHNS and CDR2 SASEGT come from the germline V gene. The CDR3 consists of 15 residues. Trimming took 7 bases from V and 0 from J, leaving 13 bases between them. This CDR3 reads CASNLGRGSGNTIYF. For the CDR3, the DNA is TGTGCCAGCAACCTTGGACGGGGCTCTGGAAACACCATATATTTT.

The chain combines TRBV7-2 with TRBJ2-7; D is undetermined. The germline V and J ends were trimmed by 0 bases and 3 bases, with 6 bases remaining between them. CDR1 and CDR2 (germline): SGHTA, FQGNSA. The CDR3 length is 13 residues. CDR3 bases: TGTGCCAGCAGCTTAGCGAACGGCTACGAGCAGTACTTC. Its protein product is CASSLANGYEQYF.

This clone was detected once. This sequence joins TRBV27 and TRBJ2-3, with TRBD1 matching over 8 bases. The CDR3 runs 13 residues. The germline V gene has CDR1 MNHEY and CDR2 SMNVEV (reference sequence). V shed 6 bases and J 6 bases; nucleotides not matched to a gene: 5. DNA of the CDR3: TGTGCCAGCAGGCCACAGGGGGTGGATACGCAGTATTTT. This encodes CASRPQGVDTQYF.

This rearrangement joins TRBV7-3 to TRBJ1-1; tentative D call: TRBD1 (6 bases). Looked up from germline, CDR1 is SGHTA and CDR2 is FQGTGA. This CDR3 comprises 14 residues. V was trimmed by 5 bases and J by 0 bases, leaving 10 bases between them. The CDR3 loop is CASSVTGLNTEAFF. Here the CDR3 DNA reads TGTGCCAGCAGCGTCACAGGGCTGAACACTGAAGCTTTCTTT.

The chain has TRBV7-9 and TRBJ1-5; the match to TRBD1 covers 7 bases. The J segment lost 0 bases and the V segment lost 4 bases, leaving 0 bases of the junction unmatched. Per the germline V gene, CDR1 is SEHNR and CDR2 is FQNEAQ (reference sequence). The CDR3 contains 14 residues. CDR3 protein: CASSSGGSNQPQHF. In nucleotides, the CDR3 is TGTGCCAGCAGCTCAGGGGGTAGCAATCAGCCCCAGCATTTT.